This T cell receptor beta chain was identified during a study of T-cell memory formation after mild COVID-19. Broader study findings: CD4+ clones that contracted lay mainly in CM and EM; CD8+ ones lay in EMRA. Clones that contracted from day 15 to 85 were balanced CD4/CD8, while later expanders leaned CD4+. Day 37-peaking second-wave clones had unconfirmed SARS-CoV-2 specificity.

The V end was cut by 3 bases, the J end by 8 bases, with 17 bases between. Germline-derived CDR1 and CDR2 are MDHEN and SYDVKM. The CDR3 runs to 15 residues. Amplification by 5'RACE using constant-segment primers produced TCR alpha and TCR beta cDNA libraries that carried sample barcodes and UMIs. TCRdb used MiXCR to reprocess the 5' RACE reads, holding one entry per CDR3 protein. The sample includes 300,000 to 400,000 distinct CDR3 sequences, over 25% of them seen just once. Notes on this clonotype: Antigen unknown.

This rearrangement joins TRBV28 to TRBJ1-5; D remains ambiguous. The sequenced material came from PBMCs or a T cell subset sorted from them (not recorded which). The source is an adult woman who had mild COVID-19 (a few samples of this study predate the infection). Cell type and time point are not known. CDR3 sequence reads: CASSLDWSEREPQHF. For the CDR3, the DNA is TGTGCCAGCAGTTTGGACTGGTCAGAGAGGGAGCCCCAGCATTTT.